This T cell receptor beta chain was observed in a study of CD8+ T cells in alopecia areata (dated by TCRdb to the late 2010s). With respect to the entire study: Skin from C3H/HeJ donors with spontaneous alopecia (roughly 6-12 months old) was grafted onto female C3H/HeJ recipients aged about 6-10 weeks. To study T cell clonal expansion in alopecia areata, the researchers applied high-throughput TCRbeta sequencing to both the C3H/HeJ mouse model and human patients. In humans, TCRbeta sequencing was performed on scalp tissue and on sorted CD4+ and CD8+ peripheral blood T cells from healthy controls and from patients with patchy or totalis/universalis alopecia areata. Scalp clonality was compared across normal scalp (n=4), patchy alopecia areata scalp (n=8), and alopecia totalis/universalis scalp (n=8). RNA was extracted with the PAXgene miRNA kit for fixed scalp, the miRNeasy kit for PBMCs, and the RNeasy kit for mouse skin. Amplification of TCRbeta CDR3 regions was done by immunoSEQ multiplex PCR using 35 Vbeta forward primers and 13 Jbeta reverse primers. The research as a whole found: Compared with normal scalp, lesional scalp, particularly in alopecia totalis/universalis, had higher clonality and more expanded CD8+ clones, which suggests antigenic drive. TCR sequences shared between patients were less clear than in mice, possibly partly because of HLA diversity in the patient population. Unlike mouse skin, where gammadelta T cells dominate, normal human skin contains resident alphabeta T cells that get sequenced too, which complicates analysis of the scalp TCR repertoire.

Cells from pooled mouse cutaneous lymph nodes were stained for CD4, CD8alpha, NKG2D, NKG2ACE and other markers and then sorted on a BD Influx. The protocol used for the library was the immunoSEQ multiplex PCR assay. To provide template for TCR sequencing, every sample had RNA extracted and reverse transcribed into cDNA. SuperScript III was used for first-strand cDNA synthesis, primed with a 2:1 mix of oligo-dT and random hexamers. A synthetic immune receptor repertoire was used to measure amplification bias, and any remaining bias was corrected computationally. Libraries were sequenced on Illumina HiSeq with 60 bp reads covering the CDR3, read from J toward V. From the authors' description of their analysis: Raw reads were preprocessed for error removal, and CDR3 was defined according to IMGT conventions as running from the conserved cysteine to phenylalanine. Clonality was computed by normalizing Shannon entropy by log2 of the number of productive unique TCRs and subtracting the result from 1. Scalp TCRbeta sequences were cross-referenced with sorted blood CD4 and CD8 repertoires so that the CD4 or CD8 identity of scalp clones could be inferred. Sourced from immuneACCESS, this table was stored by TCRdb with only in-frame sequences that have V and J called. A share of the clones is absent; for the studies checked, an unresolved V gene accounts for under half, and the remainder has no known explanation. The V and J calls and clone size come from that table; D and trimming were worked out from the DNA. The table puts 200,000 to 300,000 clones in this sample, none counted just once. The biggest ten clones account for more than 1% of the sample.

The CDR3 measures 15 amino acids from cysteine to phenylalanine. Shown are 33 bases from within the CDR3, in frame from base 1. V was cut back by 0 bases and J by 0 bases, leaving a gap of 8 bases between them. According to the germline V gene, CDR1 reads NSHNY and CDR2 reads SYGAGN. This clone was seen a handful of times. Its antigen remains unidentified. Mouse gene names and germline sequences are the ones reported for this receptor. Read data end 4 residues before the CDR3 end; the end is taken from the germline J gene. The rearrangement combines TRBV13-1 with TRBJ2-3, with a tentative D gene TRBD1 over 6 matching bases. Sequencing input: CD4+ T cells sorted from a lymph node. This sequence originates from a C3H/HeJ mouse with alopecia areata. The MHC haplotype found in this strain is H2-k. Incomplete CDR3 DNA: TGTGCCAGCAGTGATGGGGACATAAGTGCAGAA. Translated, it reads CASSDGDISAE. From start to end, the CDR3 is CASSDGDISAETLYF.